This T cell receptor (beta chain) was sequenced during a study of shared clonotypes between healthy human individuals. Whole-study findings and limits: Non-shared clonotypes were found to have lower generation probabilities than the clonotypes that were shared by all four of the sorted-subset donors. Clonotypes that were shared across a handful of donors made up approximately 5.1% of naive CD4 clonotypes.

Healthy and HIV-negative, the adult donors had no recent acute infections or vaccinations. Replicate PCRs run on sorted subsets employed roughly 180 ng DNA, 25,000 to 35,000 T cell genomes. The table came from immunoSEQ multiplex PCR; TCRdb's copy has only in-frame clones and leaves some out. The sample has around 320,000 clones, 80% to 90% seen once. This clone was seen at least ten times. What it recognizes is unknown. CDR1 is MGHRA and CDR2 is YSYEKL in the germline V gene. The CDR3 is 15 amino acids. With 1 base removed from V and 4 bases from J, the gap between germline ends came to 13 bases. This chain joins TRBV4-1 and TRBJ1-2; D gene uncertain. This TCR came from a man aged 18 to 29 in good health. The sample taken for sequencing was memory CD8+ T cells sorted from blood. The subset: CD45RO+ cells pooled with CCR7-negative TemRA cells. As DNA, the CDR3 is TGCGCCAGCAGCCAAGGGGAACAGACCATCTATGGCTACACCTTC. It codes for CASSQGEQTIYGYTF.